This T cell receptor beta chain appears in the sequencing data of a study of cytomegalovirus exposure and HLA in healthy donors. This CDR3 spans 15 amino acids. V lost 4 bases, J lost 5 bases, and 6 bases stayed unmatched. From germline, CDR1 is KGHSH and CDR2 LQKENI. The PCR had 60 Vbeta and 13 Jbeta primers. Clones were sequenced by immunoSEQ multiplex PCR, and TCRdb holds only the in-frame ones, with some missing. The sample has about 130,000 clones, roughly 70% seen once. The sequenced sample consisted of PBMCs. This receptor was identified in a human donor in good health. V usage is TRBV18 and J usage is TRBJ2-3, with TRBD2 matching 10 bases. Here the CDR3 reads CASSLSSGRGDTQYF. In DNA form, the CDR3 reads TGTGCCAGCTCACTCTCTAGCGGGAGAGGAGATACGCAGTATTTT. Full variable domain (outside the CDR3, taken from reference TRBV18 and TRBJ2-3): NAGVMQNPRHLVRRRGQEARLRCSPMKGHSHVYWYRQLPEEGLKFMVYLQKENIIDESGMPKERFSAEFPKEGPSILRIQQVVRGDSAAYFCASSLSSGRGDTQYFGPGTRLTVL.